The sequence of this T cell receptor (beta chain) was determined in a study of T-cell reconstitution after alpha-beta-depleted transplantation in children. Deletions cut 0 bases from V and 0 bases from J, with 12 bases between. The CDR3 extends over 17 amino acids. Per germline, CDR1 SGHAT and CDR2 FQNNGV. TCRbeta library construction was performed incorporating unique molecular identifiers. TCRdb analysed the PCR reads with MiXCR anew, one entry per CDR3 protein. Among roughly 400,000 distinct CDR3 sequences listed, roughly 22% were seen once. This sample comprised PBMCs from the stem cell graft donor, obtained from the stem cell graft. This TCR was sampled from a human donor who donated a stem cell graft to a child with acute myeloid leukemia. The V call is TRBV11-2, the J call TRBJ1-5, with D possibly matching TRBD1 (5 bases). CDR3 sequence: CASSLEGVPNSNQPQHF. CDR3 in DNA: TGTGCCAGCAGCTTAGAAGGGGTCCCTAATAGCAATCAGCCCCAGCATTTT.